The rows below give T cell receptor beta chains drawn from one sample of a study of post-analysis software for immune sequencing data. TCRdb analysed the PCR reads with MiXCR anew, one entry per CDR3 protein. The sample holds more than 500,000 distinct CDR3 sequences, around a third seen once. The material sequenced was blood. Receptors were obtained from a girl between 2 and 17 years old with multiple sclerosis. CDR3s include the opening cysteine and the closing phenylalanine or tryptophan. D genes are given only for firm matches. Clone sizes are given selectively: once, few, many, or a class where the clone is expanded.

D gene	J gene	clone size	V gene	CDR3 protein	CDR3 DNA
-	TRBJ1-5	few	TRBV6-5	CASSYRLDQPQHF	TGTGCCAGCAGTTACAGGCTGGATCAGCCCCAGCATTTT
-	TRBJ2-5	few	TRBV24-1	CATSDSGQETQYF	TGTGCCACCAGTGATTCGGGGCAAGAGACCCAGTACTTC
-	TRBJ1-6	few	TRBV20-1	CSAKTRASNFSPLHF	TGCAGTGCAAAAACCCGGGCCAGCAATTTTTCACCCCTCCACTTT
TRBD2	TRBJ2-1	few	TRBV29-1	CSVAAGGYNEQFF	TGCAGCGTTGCGGCGGGGGGGTACAATGAGCAGTTCTTC
-	TRBJ2-3	-	TRBV2	CASNLRVSQYF	TGTGCCAGCAATTTAAGGGTGTCACAGTATTTT
-	TRBJ2-3	-	TRBV15	CATSIRGTSTDTQYF	TGTGCCACCAGCATACGGGGGACCAGCACAGATACGCAGTATTTT
-	TRBJ2-7	-	TRBV7-3	CASSLMGGTDEQYF	TGTGCCAGCAGCTTAATGGGCGGGACGGACGAGCAGTACTTC
TRBD2	TRBJ2-1	many	TRBV15	CATYDYSGPYNEQFF	TGTGCCACCTATGACTATAGCGGGCCTTACAATGAGCAGTTCTTC
TRBD1	TRBJ1-5	-	TRBV6-1	CASRDRAAQPQHF	TGTGCCAGCAGGGACAGGGCAGCACAGCCCCAGCATTTT
TRBD1	TRBJ2-7	few	TRBV29-1	CSVEMGQGYEQYF	TGCAGCGTTGAAATGGGACAGGGCTACGAGCAGTACTTC
TRBD1	TRBJ2-7	-	TRBV4-2	CASSQSPRGRGDYEQYF	TGTGCCAGCAGCCAGTCCCCCAGGGGGAGAGGTGATTACGAGCAGTACTTC
TRBD2	TRBJ2-7	-	TRBV18	CASSPSSGVHEQYF	TGTGCCAGCTCACCATCTAGCGGGGTCCACGAGCAGTACTTC
-	TRBJ2-4	few	TRBV20-1	CSVGGGTDIQYF	TGCAGTGTCGGAGGGGGAACCGACATTCAGTACTTC
-	TRBJ1-4	few	TRBV20-1	CSARAGEHNEKLFF	TGCAGTGCTAGAGCGGGGGAGCACAATGAAAAACTGTTTTTT
-	TRBJ2-4	-	TRBV7-9	CASSTLRGAKNIQYF	TGTGCCAGCAGCACCCTTAGGGGGGCCAAAAACATTCAGTACTTC
-	TRBJ1-6	few	TRBV4-1	CASSQEDRIRTLHF	TGCGCCAGCAGCCAAGAAGACAGAATTAGAACCCTCCACTTT
-	TRBJ2-1	-	TRBV11-2	CASSLDPGPDNEQFF	TGTGCCAGCAGCTTAGATCCGGGGCCGGACAATGAGCAGTTCTTC
TRBD2	TRBJ2-3	few	TRBV2	CASSRRSGGAGTQYF	TGTGCCAGCAGCCGCCGCAGCGGGGGGGCTGGTACGCAGTATTTT
-	TRBJ1-5	-	TRBV18	CASSRDGDNQPQHF	TGTGCCAGCTCAAGGGACGGGGACAATCAGCCCCAGCATTTT
-	TRBJ2-1	-	TRBV29-1	CSVGEPGKTNEQFF	TGCAGCGTTGGAGAACCAGGGAAAACGAATGAGCAGTTCTTC
-	TRBJ1-1	many	TRBV6-2/TRBV6-3	CASSYGGNTEAFF	TGTGCCAGCAGTTACGGGGGGAACACTGAAGCTTTCTTT
-	TRBJ2-3	-	TRBV20-1	CSASHAQSTDTQYF	TGCAGTGCTAGCCACGCCCAGAGCACAGATACGCAGTATTTT
-	TRBJ1-4	-	TRBV3-1	CASSQLGANEKLFF	TGTGCCAGCAGCCAACTCGGGGCTAATGAAAAACTGTTTTTT
TRBD2	TRBJ2-1	-	TRBV9	CASSVGGSSGGNEQFF	TGTGCCAGCAGCGTAGGGGGGTCTAGCGGGGGGAATGAGCAGTTCTTC
-	TRBJ1-2	-	TRBV19	CASTGDIGYGYTF	TGTGCCAGTACCGGGGACATCGGCTATGGCTACACCTTC
-	TRBJ2-1	few	TRBV9	CASSPRDIYNEQFF	TGTGCCAGCAGCCCCCGGGACATTTACAATGAGCAGTTCTTC
TRBD1	TRBJ2-3	-	TRBV6-6	CASSYRDRADTQYF	TGTGCCAGCAGTTACAGGGACAGGGCGGATACGCAGTATTTT
-	TRBJ2-3	-	TRBV20-1	CSATDRSLSTDTQYF	TGCAGTGCTACCGACAGGAGTTTGAGCACAGATACGCAGTATTTT
TRBD1	TRBJ1-2	-	TRBV11-2	CASSLTGASGYGYTF	TGTGCCAGCAGCTTGACAGGGGCCAGTGGCTATGGCTACACCTTC
-	TRBJ1-1	-	TRBV28	CASRARGPLNTEAFF	TGTGCCAGCAGGGCCCGGGGCCCCCTAAACACTGAAGCTTTCTTT
TRBD1	TRBJ1-1	-	TRBV6-1	CASSELGTGVIAGELFF	TGTGCCAGCAGTGAATTGGGGACAGGGGTCATAGCCGGGGAGCTGTTCTTT
-	TRBJ1-1	-	TRBV6-5	CASSYSSGRGTEAFF	TGTGCCAGCAGTTACTCCAGCGGGAGGGGCACTGAAGCTTTCTTT
-	TRBJ1-1	-	TRBV12-3/TRBV12-4	CASSFRQGGMNTEAFF	TGTGCCAGCAGTTTTCGGCAGGGAGGGATGAACACTGAAGCTTTCTTT
TRBD1	TRBJ1-5	-	TRBV4-1	CASSQESQGVGQPQHF	TGCGCCAGCAGCCAAGAGTCCCAGGGGGTGGGTCAGCCCCAGCATTTT
-	TRBJ2-2	-	TRBV7-9	CASSLVGRMITGELFF	TGTGCCAGCAGCTTAGTTGGACGGATGATCACCGGGGAGCTGTTTTTT
-	TRBJ2-4	-	TRBV20-1	CSARGWTTNIQYF	TGCAGTGCTAGAGGGTGGACAACAAACATTCAGTACTTC
-	TRBJ2-5	-	TRBV20-1	CSAREVTVGGTQYF	TGCAGTGCTAGAGAAGTGACAGTAGGGGGGACCCAGTACTTC
-	TRBJ1-6	few	TRBV7-9	CASSLPGLENSPLHF	TGTGCCAGCAGCTTACCGGGGCTTGAGAATTCACCCCTCCACTTT
TRBD2	TRBJ2-1	-	TRBV11-2	CASSLWRGGRGEQFF	TGTGCCAGCAGCTTATGGCGGGGGGGCCGAGGTGAGCAGTTCTTC
-	TRBJ2-3	few	TRBV29-1	CSVEWVTGRTDTQYF	TGCAGCGTTGAATGGGTGACAGGTCGCACAGATACGCAGTATTTT
-	TRBJ2-6	-	TRBV6-5	CASRPVGSGANVLTF	TGTGCCAGCAGACCCGTCGGCTCTGGGGCCAACGTCCTGACTTTC
-	TRBJ2-1	few	TRBV24-1	CATGADNSYNEQFF	TGTGCCACCGGGGCGGACAATTCGTACAATGAGCAGTTCTTC
TRBD2	TRBJ2-7	-	TRBV20-1	CSARALAGGNEQYF	TGCAGTGCTAGGGCCTTAGCGGGGGGAAACGAGCAGTACTTC
-	TRBJ2-1	-	TRBV10-3	CAISTSPGNNEQFF	TGTGCCATCAGCACGTCCCCGGGGAACAATGAGCAGTTCTTC
-	TRBJ1-1	-	TRBV13	CASSRNGGVVTEAFF	TGTGCCAGCAGCCGTAATGGGGGCGTCGTCACTGAAGCTTTCTTT
-	TRBJ1-1	-	TRBV5-5	CASSLAPPYTEAFF	TGTGCCAGCAGCTTGGCCCCCCCGTACACTGAAGCTTTCTTT
TRBD1	TRBJ1-2	few	TRBV5-1	CASSSVPGQNYGYTF	TGCGCCAGCAGCTCGGTGCCGGGACAGAACTATGGCTACACCTTC
-	TRBJ2-7	-	TRBV5-1	CASSFGRLYEQYF	TGCGCCAGCAGCTTTGGACGGTTATACGAGCAGTACTTC
TRBD2	TRBJ2-1	many	TRBV4-2	CASSQEPLAGGNEQFF	TGTGCCAGCAGCCAAGAGCCCCTAGCGGGGGGGAATGAGCAGTTCTTC
-	TRBJ1-2	-	TRBV5-5	CASSLDRERGYTF	TGTGCCAGCAGCTTGGACAGGGAGAGGGGCTACACCTTC